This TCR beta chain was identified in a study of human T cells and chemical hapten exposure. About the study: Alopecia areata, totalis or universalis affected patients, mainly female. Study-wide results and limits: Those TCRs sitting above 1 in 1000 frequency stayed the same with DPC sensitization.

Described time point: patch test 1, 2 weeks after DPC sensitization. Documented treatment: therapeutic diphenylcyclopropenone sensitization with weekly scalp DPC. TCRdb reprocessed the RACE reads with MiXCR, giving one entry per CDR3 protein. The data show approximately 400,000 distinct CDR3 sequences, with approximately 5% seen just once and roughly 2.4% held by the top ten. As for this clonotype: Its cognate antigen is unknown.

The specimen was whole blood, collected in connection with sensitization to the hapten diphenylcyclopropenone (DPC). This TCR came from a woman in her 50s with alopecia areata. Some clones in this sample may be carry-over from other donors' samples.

The CDR3 bases are TGTGCCACGCGGGAACAGGGAATGAGATTTTTGGACACTGAAGCTTTCTTT. Its translation is CATREQGMRFLDTEAFF. This chain connects TRBV24-1 to TRBJ1-1, with TRBD1 as a possible D gene (6 bases). The CDR3 spans 17 residues. Trimming removed 10 bases at V and 3 bases at J, with 26 bases between. CDR1 and CDR2 (germline): KGHDR, SFDVKD.